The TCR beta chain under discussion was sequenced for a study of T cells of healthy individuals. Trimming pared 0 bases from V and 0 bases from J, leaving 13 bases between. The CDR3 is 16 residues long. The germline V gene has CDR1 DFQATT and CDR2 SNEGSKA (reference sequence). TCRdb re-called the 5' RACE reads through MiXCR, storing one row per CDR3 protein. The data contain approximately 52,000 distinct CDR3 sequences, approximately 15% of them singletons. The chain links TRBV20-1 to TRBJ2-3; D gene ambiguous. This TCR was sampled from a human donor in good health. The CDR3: CSARDVATASTDTQYF. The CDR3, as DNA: TGCAGTGCTAGAGATGTCGCAACAGCTAGCACAGATACGCAGTATTTT.